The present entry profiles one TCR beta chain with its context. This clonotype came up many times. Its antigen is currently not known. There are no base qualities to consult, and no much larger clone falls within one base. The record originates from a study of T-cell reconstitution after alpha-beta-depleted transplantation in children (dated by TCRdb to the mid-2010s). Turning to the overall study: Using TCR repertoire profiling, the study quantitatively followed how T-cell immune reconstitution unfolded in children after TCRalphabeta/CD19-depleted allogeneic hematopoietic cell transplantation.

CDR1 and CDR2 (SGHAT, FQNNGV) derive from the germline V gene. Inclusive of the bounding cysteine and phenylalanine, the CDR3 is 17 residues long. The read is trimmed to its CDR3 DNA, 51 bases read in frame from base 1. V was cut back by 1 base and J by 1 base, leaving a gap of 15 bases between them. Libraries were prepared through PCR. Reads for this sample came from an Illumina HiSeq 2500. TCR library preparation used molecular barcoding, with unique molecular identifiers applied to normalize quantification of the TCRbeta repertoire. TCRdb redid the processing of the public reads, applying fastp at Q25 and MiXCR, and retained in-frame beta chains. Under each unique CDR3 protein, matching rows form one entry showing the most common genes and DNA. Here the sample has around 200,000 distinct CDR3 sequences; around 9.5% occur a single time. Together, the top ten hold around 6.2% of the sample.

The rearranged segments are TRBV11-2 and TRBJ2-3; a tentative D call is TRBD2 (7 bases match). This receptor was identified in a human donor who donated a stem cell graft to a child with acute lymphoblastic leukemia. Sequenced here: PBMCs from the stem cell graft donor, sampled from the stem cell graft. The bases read TGTGCCAGCAGCTTAGTTCGTCAGGGGAGGGGCACAGATACGCAGTATTTT. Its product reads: CASSLVRQGRGTDTQYF.